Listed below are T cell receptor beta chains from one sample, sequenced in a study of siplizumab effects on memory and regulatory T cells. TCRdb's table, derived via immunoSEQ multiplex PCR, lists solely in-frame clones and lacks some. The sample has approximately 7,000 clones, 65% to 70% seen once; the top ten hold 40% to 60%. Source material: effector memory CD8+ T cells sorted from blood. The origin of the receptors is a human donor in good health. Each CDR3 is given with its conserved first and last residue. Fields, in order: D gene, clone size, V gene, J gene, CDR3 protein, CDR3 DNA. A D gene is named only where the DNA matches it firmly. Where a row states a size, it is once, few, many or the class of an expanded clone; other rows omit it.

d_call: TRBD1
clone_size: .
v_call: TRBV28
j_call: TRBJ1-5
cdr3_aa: CASSLSRGHIQPQHF
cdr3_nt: TGTGCCAGCAGTTTGAGCAGGGGGCACATTCAGCCCCAGCATTTT

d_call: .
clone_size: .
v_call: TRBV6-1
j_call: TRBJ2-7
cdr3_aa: CASSPTPTYEQYF
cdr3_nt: TGTGCCAGCAGCCCTACCCCGACATACGAGCAGTACTTC

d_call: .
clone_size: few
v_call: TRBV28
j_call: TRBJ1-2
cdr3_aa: CASSRGQGREGYTF
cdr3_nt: TGTGCCAGCAGCCGGGGGCAGGGGCGGGAGGGCTACACCTTC

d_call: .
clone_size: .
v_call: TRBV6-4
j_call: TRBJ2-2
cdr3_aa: CASSDLGAGELFF
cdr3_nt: TGTGCCAGCAGTGACCTGGGGGCCGGGGAGCTGTTTTTT

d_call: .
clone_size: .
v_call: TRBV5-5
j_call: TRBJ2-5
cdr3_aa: CASSQPPGETQYF
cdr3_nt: TGTGCCAGCAGTCAGCCCCCGGGGGAGACCCAGTACTTC

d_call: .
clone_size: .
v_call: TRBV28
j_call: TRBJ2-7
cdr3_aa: CASSTGSYEQYF
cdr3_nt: TGTGCCAGCAGTACCGGCTCGTACGAGCAGTACTTC

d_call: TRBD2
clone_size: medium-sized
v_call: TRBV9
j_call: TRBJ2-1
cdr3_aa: CASSVSGRAHSYNEQFF
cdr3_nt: TGTGCCAGCAGCGTTAGCGGGAGGGCCCATTCCTACAATGAGCAGTTCTTC

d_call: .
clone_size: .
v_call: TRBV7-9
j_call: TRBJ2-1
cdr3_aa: CASSIAGTFDEQFF
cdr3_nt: TGTGCCAGCAGCATTGCCGGGACGTTCGATGAGCAGTTCTTC

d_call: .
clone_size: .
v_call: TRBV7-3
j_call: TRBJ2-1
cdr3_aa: CASSLMGSGGNEQFF
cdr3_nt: TGTGCCAGCAGCTTAATGGGCTCTGGCGGGAATGAGCAGTTCTTC

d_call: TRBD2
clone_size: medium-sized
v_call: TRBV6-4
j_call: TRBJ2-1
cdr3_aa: CASSDSVGGGGSYNEQFF
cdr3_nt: TGTGCCAGCAGTGACTCAGTGGGGGGGGGAGGCTCCTACAATGAGCAGTTCTTC

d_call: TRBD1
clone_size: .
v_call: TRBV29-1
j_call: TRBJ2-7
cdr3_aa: CSVGQGADEQYF
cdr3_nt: TGCAGCGTTGGACAGGGGGCAGACGAGCAGTACTTC

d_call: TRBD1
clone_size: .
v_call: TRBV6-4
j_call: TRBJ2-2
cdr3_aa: CASSDSTGGTGELFF
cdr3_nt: TGTGCCAGCAGTGACTCGACAGGGGGCACCGGGGAGCTGTTTTTT

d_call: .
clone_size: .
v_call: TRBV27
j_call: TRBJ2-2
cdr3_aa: CASSFSGESTGELFF
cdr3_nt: TGTGCCAGCAGTTTTTCGGGGGAAAGTACCGGGGAGCTGTTTTTT

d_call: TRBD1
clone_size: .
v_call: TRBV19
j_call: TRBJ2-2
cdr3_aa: CASSIAGTGAGELFF
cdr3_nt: TGTGCCAGTAGTATAGCCGGGACAGGGGCCGGGGAGCTGTTTTTT

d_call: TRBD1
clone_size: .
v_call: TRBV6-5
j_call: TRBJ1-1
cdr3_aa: CASRDRENTEAFF
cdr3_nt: TGTGCCAGCAGAGACAGGGAGAACACTGAAGCTTTCTTT

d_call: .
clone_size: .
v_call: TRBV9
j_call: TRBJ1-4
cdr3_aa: CASSGGARGEKLFF
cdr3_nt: TGTGCCAGCAGCGGAGGGGCTAGGGGTGAAAAACTGTTTTTT

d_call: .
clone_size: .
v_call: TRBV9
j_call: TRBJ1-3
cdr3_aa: CASSPHLGVVGNTIYF
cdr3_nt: TGTGCCAGCAGCCCCCATTTGGGGGTGGTAGGAAACACCATATATTTT

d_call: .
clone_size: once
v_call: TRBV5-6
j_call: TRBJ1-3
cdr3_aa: CASSLQGTGNTIYF
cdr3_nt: TGTGCCAGCAGTTTACAGGGTACTGGAAACACCATATATTTT

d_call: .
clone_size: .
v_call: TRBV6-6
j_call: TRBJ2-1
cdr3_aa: CASSRSGGGVNEQFF
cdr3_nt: TGTGCCAGCAGTCGGAGTGGGGGGGGCGTGAATGAGCAGTTCTTC

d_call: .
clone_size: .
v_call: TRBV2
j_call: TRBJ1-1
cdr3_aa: CASSERGSRWAFF
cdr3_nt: TGTGCCAGCAGTGAAAGGGGCAGCCGATGGGCTTTCTTT

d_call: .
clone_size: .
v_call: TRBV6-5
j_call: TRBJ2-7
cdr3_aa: CASSYWAGKGF
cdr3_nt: TGTGCCAGCAGTTATTGGGCAGGGAAAGGCTTC

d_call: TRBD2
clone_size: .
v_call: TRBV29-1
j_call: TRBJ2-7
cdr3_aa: CSVKGIGAGGFSYEQYF
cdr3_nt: TGCAGCGTCAAAGGTATAGGAGCGGGGGGCTTCTCCTACGAGCAGTACTTC

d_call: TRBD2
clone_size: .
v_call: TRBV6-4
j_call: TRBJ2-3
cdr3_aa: CASSEQVGREGDYTQYF
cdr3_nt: TGTGCCAGCAGTGAACAGGTCGGGCGGGAGGGAGATTATACGCAGTATTTT

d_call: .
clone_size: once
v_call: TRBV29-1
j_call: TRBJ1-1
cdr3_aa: CSVIITEAFF
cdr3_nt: TGCAGCGTCATTATCACTGAAGCTTTCTTT

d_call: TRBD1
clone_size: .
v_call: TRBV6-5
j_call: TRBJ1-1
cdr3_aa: CASSSGTANTEAFF
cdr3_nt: TGTGCCAGCAGTTCCGGGACAGCGAACACTGAAGCTTTCTTT

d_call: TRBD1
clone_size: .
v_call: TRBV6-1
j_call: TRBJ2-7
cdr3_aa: CASSRQGVYEQYF
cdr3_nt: TGTGCCAGCAGTCGACAGGGTGTCTACGAGCAGTACTTC

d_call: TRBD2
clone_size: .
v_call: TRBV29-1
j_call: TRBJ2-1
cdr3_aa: CSVEEGDAGGFYNEQFF
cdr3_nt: TGCAGCGTTGAGGAGGGGGACGCGGGAGGTTTCTACAATGAGCAGTTCTTC

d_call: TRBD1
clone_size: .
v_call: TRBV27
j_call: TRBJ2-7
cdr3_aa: CASRGTASPYEQYF
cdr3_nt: TGTGCCAGCAGGGGGACAGCCTCCCCCTACGAGCAGTACTTC

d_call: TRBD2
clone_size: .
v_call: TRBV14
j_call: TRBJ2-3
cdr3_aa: CASSHGTGLHTDTQYF
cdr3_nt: TGTGCCAGCAGCCATGGAACGGGACTACACACAGATACGCAGTATTTT

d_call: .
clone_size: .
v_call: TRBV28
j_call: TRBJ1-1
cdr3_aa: CASSLGPTVNTEAFF
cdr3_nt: TGTGCCAGCAGCTTAGGCCCCACCGTGAACACTGAAGCTTTCTTT

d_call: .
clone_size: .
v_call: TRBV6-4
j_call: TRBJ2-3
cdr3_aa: CASSESFTYTDTQYF
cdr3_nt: TGTGCCAGCAGTGAATCTTTTACCTACACAGATACGCAGTATTTT

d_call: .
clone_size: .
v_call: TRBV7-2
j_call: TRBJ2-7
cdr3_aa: CASSLPGESYEQYF
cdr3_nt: TGTGCCAGCAGCCTACCGGGGGAGTCCTACGAGCAGTACTTC

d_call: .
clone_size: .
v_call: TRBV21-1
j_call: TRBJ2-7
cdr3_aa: CASSKVQSSYEQYF
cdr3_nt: TGTGCCAGCAGCAAAGTACAGAGCTCCTACGAGCAGTACTTC

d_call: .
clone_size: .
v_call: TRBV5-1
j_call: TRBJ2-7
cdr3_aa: CASSFWGPGEQYF
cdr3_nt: TGCGCCAGCAGCTTTTGGGGCCCAGGCGAGCAGTACTTC

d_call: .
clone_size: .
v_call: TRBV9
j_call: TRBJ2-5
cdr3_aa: CASSAGTKETQYF
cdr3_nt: TGTGCCAGCAGCGCCGGGACAAAAGAGACCCAGTACTTC

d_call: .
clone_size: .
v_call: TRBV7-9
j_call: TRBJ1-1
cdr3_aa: CASSPGPGEGTEAFF
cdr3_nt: TGTGCCAGCAGCCCGGGGCCAGGGGAGGGCACTGAAGCTTTCTTT

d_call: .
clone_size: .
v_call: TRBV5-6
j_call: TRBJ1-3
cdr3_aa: CASSLDGSGNTIYF
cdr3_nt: TGTGCCAGCAGCCTGGACGGCTCTGGAAACACCATATATTTT

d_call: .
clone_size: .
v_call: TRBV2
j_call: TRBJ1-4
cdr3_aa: CASNMPNSPSHEKLFF
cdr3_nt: TGTGCCAGCAATATGCCGAACAGCCCTAGCCATGAAAAACTGTTTTTT

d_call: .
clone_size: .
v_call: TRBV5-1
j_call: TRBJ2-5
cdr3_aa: CASSLHPSQETQYF
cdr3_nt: TGCGCCAGCAGCTTGCATCCTAGCCAAGAGACCCAGTACTTC

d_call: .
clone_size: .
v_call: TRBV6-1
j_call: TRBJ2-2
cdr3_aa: CASSSGESGELFF
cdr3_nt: TGTGCCAGCAGTTCCGGGGAGTCCGGGGAGCTGTTTTTT